Sequencing of this T cell receptor beta chain was carried out in a study of cytomegalovirus exposure and HLA in healthy donors. Background on the study: Earlier findings included roughly 120 million unique TCR beta sequences obtained from around 180 million T cells. Around 80 million unique TCR sequences came from HLA-typed donors in an early release.

Comments on this clone: What it binds is unknown.

Germline V gene sequence: CDR1 SGHAT, CDR2 FQNNGV. The CDR3 covers 17 residues. V lost 6 bases and J lost 3; bases outside the gene matches: 13. Researchers ran the PCR with 60 Vbeta and 13 Jbeta primers. TCRdb keeps only in-frame clones here, not all; method: immunoSEQ multiplex PCR. This table holds over 100,000 clones, around 84% found once. Points from the study as a whole: Later, an analysis found that common viral pathogens appeared to be linked with several of the most significant clusters.

This clonotype originated in a woman in her twenties or thirties in good health and CMV-seropositive. The sequenced sample consisted of PBMCs. The chain is built from TRBV11-2 and TRBJ2-7; 11 nucleotides align to TRBD2. The DNA for the CDR3 is TGTGCCAGCAGTCAATTCGGATATAGCGGGGGGGGCTACGAGCAGTACTTC. The encoded protein is CASSQFGYSGGGYEQYF. The whole variable domain, remainder taken from reference TRBV11-2 and TRBJ2-7, is EAGVAQSPRYKIIEKRQSVAFWCNPISGHATLYWYQQILGQGPKLLIQFQNNGVVDDSQLPKDRFSAERLKGVDSTLKIQPAKLEDSAVYLCASSQFGYSGGGYEQYFGPGTRLTVT.